The present entry profiles one T cell receptor beta chain with its context. Its target antigen remains unknown. Nothing much larger sits one base from this clone, and base qualities are not available. The trial excluded patients who had a history of autoimmune disease or were on systemic immunosuppression. Peripheral blood for TCR sequencing was drawn from every dose cohort at baseline, at cycle 4 day 1 and at cycle 7 day 1. The samples were drawn from a first-in-human, open-label, multicenter phase I dose-escalation trial of ivuxolimab. Adults with locally advanced or metastatic head and neck squamous cell, hepatocellular, melanoma or renal cell carcinoma were enrolled in the trial. Before TCR sequencing, CD4+ and CD8+ T cells were separately sorted from peripheral blood. Genomic DNA was isolated from the sorted cells so that the TCRbeta CDR3 region could be sequenced. The immunoSEQ Assay was used to sequence the TCRbeta CDR3 regions. TCRdb retrieved this table from immuneACCESS and kept in-frame rearrangements only. Not all clones are present; in checked studies, unresolved V genes account for under half, and no reason is known for the remainder. This sample gives about 14,000 clones in total; around 81% of them show up just once. Of the sample, less than 20% is held by the ten largest clones.

This entry comes from a study of OX40 agonist ivuxolimab in advanced cancers. Background for the entire study: The costimulatory receptor OX40 (CD134) was targeted by ivuxolimab, a fully human IgG2 agonistic monoclonal antibody. Intravenous ivuxolimab was administered to patients every 2 weeks at six dose levels: 0.01, 0.1, 0.3, 1.5, 3 and 10 mg/kg. Of the roughly 54 patients in dose escalation, some 20 had hepatocellular carcinoma, some 15 had melanoma, 9 had renal cell carcinoma and 9 had head and neck cancer. In the dose-escalation cohort, around four fifths of patients were male, and the mean age was 60 years with a range of about 20 to 90. Prior anti-PD-1, anti-PD-L1 or anti-CTLA-4 therapy was permitted, and approximately 40% of dose-escalation patients had received checkpoint inhibitors. Partial responses occurred in three dose-escalation patients, of whom one had hepatocellular carcinoma and two had cutaneous melanoma. Peripheral TCRbeta sequencing aimed to test whether ivuxolimab altered TCR sequence diversity and caused clonal T-cell expansion. The paper covers the monotherapy dose-escalation part of the phase I ivuxolimab trial, which included N of about 51 patients.

The CDR3 contains 13 residues, cysteine and phenylalanine counted. Of the read, only the CDR3 DNA is kept; its 39 bases are in frame from base 1. CDR1 MNHNS and CDR2 SASEGT were looked up in the germline V gene. Compared with germline, V lacks 7 bases and J lacks 8 bases; bases without a gene match: 6. Study-wide findings and limitations: In the 0.1-3.0 mg/kg groups, partial responders were among the patients with the lowest normalized peripheral clonal expansion, particularly in CD8+ T cells. Low levels of normalized T-cell clonal expansion were also shown by some nonresponding patients. At doses of 0.1 to 3.0 mg/kg, clonal expansion of both CD4+ and CD8+ T cells in blood was seen between baseline and week 6. After ivuxolimab, more expanded clones were found on average in CD8+ T cells than in CD4+ T cells. Antigen specificity was not determined for the clonally expanded peripheral T cells.

The source material was CD4+ or CD8+ T cells sorted from blood, sampled in a trial of the OX40 agonist ivuxolimab. The V and J segments used are TRBV6-1 and TRBJ2-1, and 9 junctional nucleotides match TRBD1. The TCR originated in an adult with an advanced solid tumor such as melanoma, head and neck, liver or kidney cancer. The CDR3 in this case is CASTGTGLHEQFF. The DNA sequence follows: TGTGCCAGCACCGGGACAGGGTTACATGAGCAGTTCTTC.